This TCR beta chain was sequenced for a study of T cells after posttransplantation cyclophosphamide. Study conclusions and caveats: Tissue-infiltrating T cells from skin or gut overlapped little with blood T cells. Recipient CMV seropositivity and CMV reactivation strongly tracked TRB clonality. Later post-transplant blood repertoires were often dominated by donor CD8+ memory clones.

For this clone: Its antigen is unidentified.

V trimming: 1 base; J trimming: 11 bases; junction bases outside the gene matches: 11. Germline lookup yields CDR1 SGHRS and CDR2 YFSETQ. This CDR3 comprises 15 residues. TCRdb's table, derived via immunoSEQ multiplex PCR, lists solely in-frame clones and lacks some. In total the sample includes about 38,000 clones, none of them seen once. The receptor comes from a man aged 50 or older in good health, CMV-negative, and a related stem cell transplant donor. J is TRBJ2-5 and V is TRBV5-1, with 10 nucleotides matching TRBD2. The sequencing sample was made of PBMCs. Written as DNA, the CDR3 is TGCGCCAGCAGCTTGAAGGCTAGCGGGGGAGAAGAGCAGTACTTC. This encodes CASSLKASGGEEQYF.